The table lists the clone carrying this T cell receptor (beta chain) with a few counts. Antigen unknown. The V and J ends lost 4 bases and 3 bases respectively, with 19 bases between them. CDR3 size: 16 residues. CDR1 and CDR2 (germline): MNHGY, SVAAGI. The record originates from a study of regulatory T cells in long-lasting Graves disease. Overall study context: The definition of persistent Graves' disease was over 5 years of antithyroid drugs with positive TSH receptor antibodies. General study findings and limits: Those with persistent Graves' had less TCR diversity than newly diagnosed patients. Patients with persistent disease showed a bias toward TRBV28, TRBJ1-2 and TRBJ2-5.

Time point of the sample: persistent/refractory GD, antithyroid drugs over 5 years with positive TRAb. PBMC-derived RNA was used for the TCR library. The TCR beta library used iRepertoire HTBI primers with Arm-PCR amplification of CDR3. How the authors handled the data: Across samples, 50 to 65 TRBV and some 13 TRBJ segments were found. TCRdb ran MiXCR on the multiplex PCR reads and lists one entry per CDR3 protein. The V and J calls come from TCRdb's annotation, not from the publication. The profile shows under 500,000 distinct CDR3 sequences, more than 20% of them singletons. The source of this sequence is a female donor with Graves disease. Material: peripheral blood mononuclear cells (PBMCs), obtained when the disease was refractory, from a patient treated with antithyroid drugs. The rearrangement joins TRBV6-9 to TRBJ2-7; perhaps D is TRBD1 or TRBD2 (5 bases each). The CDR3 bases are TGTGCCAGCAGTTCCATGGGGGAGCGGAGGATCTACGAGCAGTACTTC. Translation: CASSSMGERRIYEQYF.